This note documents a single TCR beta chain sequence. Its antigen is currently unknown. The data derive from a study of T cell responses to AZD1222 COVID-19 vaccine. Study-level points and caveats: Among AZD1222 vaccinees, only 5 to 7 were seropositive at baseline. Nearly half of spike-specific TCRs reportedly target variant regions that are unmutated in the B.1.351 and B.1.1.7 variants. Females outnumbered males among donors, who were mostly white British; clonal diversity was possibly underestimated.

The length of the CDR3 is 15 residues. Trimming left V 3 bases short and J 2 bases short, with 14 bases between. Per germline, CDR1 SGHNT and CDR2 YYREEE (reference sequence). Some clones are missing from TCRdb's copy, which holds only in-frame ones; the method was immunoSEQ multiplex PCR. Found here are approximately 130,000 clones, 89% of them singletons; the top ten hold approximately 9.4%. The source material was peripheral blood, sampled 28 days after the second AZD1222 dose. This rearrangement joins TRBV5-4 to TRBJ1-1; D perhaps matches TRBD1 (6 bases). This TCR derives from an adult who received the AZD1222 COVID-19 vaccine. The CDR3 region has the DNA TGTGCCAGCAGCTCCCCCATGGGGGGCAACACTGAAGCTTTCTTT. It encodes CASSSPMGGNTEAFF. Supplemented by reference TRBV5-4 and TRBJ1-1, the full variable domain reads ETGVTQSPTHLIKTRGQQVTLRCSSQSGHNTVSWYQQALGQGPQFIFQYYREEENGRGNFPPRFSGLQFPNYSSELNVNALELDDSALYLCASSSPMGGNTEAFFGQGTRLTVV.